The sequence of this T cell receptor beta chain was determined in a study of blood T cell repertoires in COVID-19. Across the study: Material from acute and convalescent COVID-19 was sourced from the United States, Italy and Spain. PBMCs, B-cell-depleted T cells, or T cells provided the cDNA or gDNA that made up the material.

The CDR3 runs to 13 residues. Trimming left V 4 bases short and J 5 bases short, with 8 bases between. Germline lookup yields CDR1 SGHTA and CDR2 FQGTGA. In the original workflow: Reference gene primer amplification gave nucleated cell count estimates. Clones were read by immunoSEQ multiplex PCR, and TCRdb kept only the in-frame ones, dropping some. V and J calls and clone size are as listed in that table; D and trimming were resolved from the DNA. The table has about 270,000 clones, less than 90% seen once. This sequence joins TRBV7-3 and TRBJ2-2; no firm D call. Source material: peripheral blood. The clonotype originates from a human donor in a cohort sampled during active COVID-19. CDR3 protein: CASSSLLTGELFF. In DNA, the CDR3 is TGTGCCAGCAGCTCCCTCTTAACCGGGGAGCTGTTTTTT.